These 23 T cell receptor beta chains came from one sample sequenced in a study of blood T cell repertoires in COVID-19. TCRdb's copy holds only in-frame clones and misses some; the assay was immunoSEQ multiplex PCR. The sample shows over 150,000 clones, 88% of them seen only once. The sequenced sample consisted of peripheral blood. These receptors originate from a man in his fifties who had recovered from COVID-19.

CDR3 residues: CASSAPRREHRTGELFF. The DNA of the CDR3 is TGTGCCAGTAGTGCCCCAAGGCGGGAGCATCGGACCGGGGAGCTGTTTTTT. V usage is TRBV19 and J usage is TRBJ2-2, with 7 bases fitting TRBD2. The germline V gene has CDR1 LNHDA and CDR2 SQIVND (reference sequence). Trimming at V came to 5 bases and at J to 5 bases, leaving 14 bases not matched to a gene. CDR3 size: 17 residues.

This clone was observed a few times. The chain employs TRBV2 and TRBJ2-1, with D unresolved. The CDR3 extends over 13 amino acids. Germline CDR1 and CDR2: SNHLY and FYNNEI. The V gene lost 7 bases and the J gene lost 1 base, with 8 bases spanning the gap. The CDR3 DNA sequence: TGTGCCAGCAATCTCGGGTCCTACAATGAGCAGTTCTTC. As protein: CASNLGSYNEQFF.

This chain uses TRBV7-2 with TRBJ1-5; 7 nucleotides align to TRBD1. The length of the CDR3 is 15 residues. The V gene end was trimmed by 1 base and the J gene end by 6 bases; junction bases not matched to a gene: 6. Germline CDR1 SGHTA, CDR2 FQGNSA. CDR3: CASSLEQGITQPQHF. The CDR3 DNA is TGTGCCAGCAGCTTAGAACAGGGGATCACTCAGCCCCAGCATTTT.

The CDR3 here is CASSSAGVRDEQYF. The DNA for the CDR3 is TGCGCCAGCAGCTCAGCGGGGGTTCGGGACGAGCAGTACTTC. V usage is TRBV5-1 and J usage is TRBJ2-7, with TRBD2 identical over 8 bases. This CDR3 contains 14 residues. The trim removed 3 bases at V and 5 bases at J, leaving 7 bases unmatched. Germline CDR1 and CDR2: SGHRS and YFSETQ.

The chain combines TRBV28 with TRBJ2-7; D might be TRBD1 (5 bases). Per germline, CDR1 MDHEN and CDR2 SYDVKM. Trimming stripped 6 bases from V and 0 bases from J, with 12 bases between. The CDR3 spans 14 residues. The CDR3 region is CASSPTVPSYEQYF. Here the CDR3 DNA reads TGTGCCAGCAGCCCGACAGTCCCCTCCTACGAGCAGTACTTC.

The chain couples TRBV18 to TRBJ2-3, with 11 bases fitting TRBD2. The CDR3 consists of 15 residues. The ends lost 4 bases at V and 6 bases at J; junction bases unmatched: 6. CDR1 and CDR2 from the germline V gene are KGHSH and LQKENI. The CDR3 spells CASSRPSGGPDTQYF. In nucleotides, the CDR3 is TGTGCCAGCTCACGGCCTAGCGGGGGGCCCGATACGCAGTATTTT.

This clone was observed once. V and J are TRBV19 and TRBJ1-2; D not resolved. Germline CDR1 reads LNHDA; CDR2 reads SQIVND (reference sequence). This CDR3 spans 15 amino acids. Trimming took 6 bases from V and 0 from J, leaving 14 bases between them. CDR3 DNA sequence: TGTGCCAGTAGCTCCCAGGCGAGAGCTAACTATGGCTACACCTTC. It yields the protein CASSSQARANYGYTF.

The chain recombines TRBV29-1 with TRBJ2-7, with D maybe TRBD1 (6 bases). CDR1 SQVTM and CDR2 ANQGSEA come from the germline V gene. The CDR3 covers 11 residues. V lost 3 bases to trimming and J lost 5 bases, with 8 bases between them. CDR3 DNA sequence: TGCAGCGTTGACAGGGGTAACGAGCAGTACTTC. Translated, it gives CSVDRGNEQYF.

The V call is TRBV6-2 or TRBV6-3, the J call TRBJ1-2; tentatively, D is TRBD1 (5 bases). The ends were cut back, 5 bases at V and 2 bases at J, with 9 bases in the middle. The CDR3 is made up of 13 amino acids. Germline V lookup: CDR1 MNHEY, CDR2 SVGEGT. This chain's CDR3 is CASSDGGNYGYTF. The DNA of the CDR3 is TGTGCCAGCAGTGACGGGGGGAACTATGGCTACACCTTC.

J is TRBJ2-3 and V is TRBV10-1, with D maybe TRBD1 (5 bases). CDR3 size: 14 residues. Germline lookup yields CDR1 WNHNN and CDR2 SYGVQD (reference sequence). The ends were cut back, 0 bases at V and 5 bases at J, with 9 bases in the middle. CDR3 nucleotides: TGCGCCAGCAGTGAGTCGATCGGACAAGATACGCAGTATTTT. As protein: CASSESIGQDTQYF.

The rearrangement uses TRBV7-9 and TRBJ2-7; 12 bases line up with TRBD1. The trim removed 5 bases at V and 4 bases at J, leaving 9 bases unmatched. The CDR3 runs to 16 residues. Germline values: CDR1 SEHNR, CDR2 FQNEAQ (reference sequence). The CDR3 spells CASSPRGQGASYEQYF. The CDR3 DNA reads TGTGCCAGCAGCCCGAGGGGACAGGGGGCATCGTACGAGCAGTACTTC. Full variable domain (missing parts from reference TRBV7-9 and TRBJ2-7): DTGVSQNPRHKITKRGQNVTFRCDPISEHNRLYWYRQTLGQGPEFLTYFQNEAQLEKSRLLSDRFSAERPKGSFSTLEIQRTEQGDSAMYLCASSPRGQGASYEQYFGPGTRLTVT.

The V call is TRBV9, the J call TRBJ1-2, with D possibly TRBD1 on 6 matching bases. The ends were cut back, 5 bases at V and 4 bases at J, with 15 bases in the middle. Germline V gene data show CDR1 as SGDLS and CDR2 as YYNGEE. CDR3 length: 14 amino acids. CDR3 in amino acids: CASSDRDTLYGYTF. Here the CDR3 DNA reads TGTGCCAGCAGTGACCGGGACACCCTCTATGGCTACACCTTC.

This clone was found once. This chain's CDR3 is CSASQGYEQYF. CDR3 DNA sequence: TGCAGTGCTTCCCAGGGTTACGAGCAGTACTTC. The chain links TRBV20-1 to TRBJ2-7, with TRBD1 as a possible D gene (5 bases). The CDR3 loop spans 11 amino acids. CDR1 and CDR2 from the germline V gene are DFQATT and SNEGSKA (reference sequence). The ends were cut back, 5 bases at V and 4 bases at J, with 9 bases in the middle.

This rearrangement joins TRBV5-6 to TRBJ2-7; TRBD1 agrees at 7 bases. Trimming removed 0 bases from V and 2 bases from J; junction bases left unmatched: 5. The CDR3 length is 15 residues. Germline-derived CDR1 and CDR2 are SGHDT and YYEEEE. CDR3 residues: CASSLDRGRTYEQYF. As DNA, the CDR3 is TGTGCCAGCAGCTTGGACAGGGGTAGGACCTACGAGCAGTACTTC.

This chain connects TRBV5-1 to TRBJ1-2; 9 bases map to TRBD1. The CDR3 extends over 15 amino acids. Germline CDR1 SGHRS, CDR2 YFSETQ. The V gene end was trimmed by 2 bases and the J gene end by 6 bases; junction bases not matched to a gene: 8. This CDR3 reads CASSLGQGSKHGYTF. The CDR3 nucleotides are TGCGCCAGCAGCTTAGGACAGGGGTCGAAGCATGGCTACACCTTC.

This rearrangement joins TRBV7-8 to TRBJ2-7; 13 bases fit TRBD2. V shed 4 bases and J 2 bases; nucleotides not matched to a gene: 8. Germline V gene data show CDR1 as SGHVS and CDR2 as FQNEAQ. This CDR3 contains 17 residues. The CDR3: CASSSLAGTSGTYEQYF. Here the CDR3 DNA reads TGTGCCAGCAGCTCCCTGGCCGGGACTAGCGGGACCTACGAGCAGTACTTC.

V and J are TRBV4-3 and TRBJ1-5; D is unresolved. CDR1 LGHNA and CDR2 YSLEER come from the germline V gene. CDR3 length: 15 amino acids. Trimming shortened V by 0 bases and J by 1 base, and 7 bases separated the two germline ends. CDR3 protein: CASSQDTGSNQPQHF. DNA for the CDR3: TGCGCCAGCAGCCAAGATACCGGGAGCAATCAGCCCCAGCATTTT.

J is TRBJ1-5 and V is TRBV7-2, with a possible D match to TRBD1 (5 bases). CDR3 length equals 13 residues. V lost 2 bases to trimming and J lost 7 bases, with 9 bases between them. Germline V gene lookup returns CDR1 SGHTA and CDR2 FQGNSA. The CDR3, as DNA: TGTGCCAGCAGCTTATCAGGGTCACAGCCCCAGCATTTT. It yields the protein CASSLSGSQPQHF.

The chain has TRBV13 and TRBJ1-1; D is unclear. The CDR3 totals 14 residues. Trimming pared 3 bases from V and 1 base from J, leaving 9 bases between. Germline values: CDR1 PRHDT, CDR2 FYEKMQ (reference sequence). CDR3 DNA: TGTGCCAGCAGCTTCGTGACTGAGAACACTGAAGCTTTCTTT. Translation gives CASSFVTENTEAFF.

The rearrangement links TRBV15 to TRBJ2-7; TRBD2 is a possible D gene (6 bases). Germline values: CDR1 LNHNV, CDR2 YYDKDF (reference sequence). Between the trimmed V and J ends, which lost 0 bases and 4 bases, there was a span of 13 bases. The CDR3 consists of 15 residues. Here the CDR3 DNA reads TGTGCCACCAGCAGAGATCGAAACAGCGGGTACGAGCAGTACTTC. Translation: CATSRDRNSGYEQYF.

The chain employs TRBV5-1 and TRBJ2-2, with D possibly matching TRBD1 (5 bases). V dropped 2 bases and J dropped 3 bases, with 11 bases sitting between them. The CDR3 spans 15 residues. Germline-derived CDR1 and CDR2 are SGHRS and YFSETQ. Here the CDR3 DNA reads TGCGCCAGCAGCTTATGGGGCAGGGACACCGGGGAGCTGTTTTTT. It is translated as CASSLWGRDTGELFF.

The chain is built from TRBV21-1 and TRBJ2-2; the DNA was not used to check the table's D call, TRBD2. TRBV21-1 is given as a pseudogene. CDR3 size: 23 residues. The DNA for the CDR3 is TGTGCCAGCAGCAAACTTGGGTGGGACAGGGTGACTAGCGGGAGGTTTCACACCGGGGAGCTGTTTTTT. Translating gives CASSKLGWDRVTSGRFHTGELFF.

The genes are TRBV29-1 and TRBJ2-1; perhaps TRBD2 as D (5 bases). CDR1 SQVTM and CDR2 ANQGSEA come from the germline V gene. This CDR3 has 14 amino acids. The V and J ends lost 4 bases and 2 bases respectively, with 12 bases between them. The CDR3 loop is CSVVAGGTYNEQFF. CDR3 bases: TGCAGCGTTGTTGCGGGCGGAACCTACAATGAGCAGTTCTTC.